This passage covers 14 T cell receptor beta chains from one sample sequenced in a study of regulatory T cells in long-lasting Graves disease. Arm-PCR of CDR3 regions and iRepertoire HTBI primers were used to build TCR beta libraries. TCRdb itself ran the multiplex PCR reads through MiXCR, one entry per CDR3 protein. The repertoire holds over 500,000 distinct CDR3 sequences, about 15% seen once, with 15% to 20% in the top ten. Regarding time point: newly diagnosed GD, antithyroid drugs for less than 3 months. The authors made the TCR library using RNA they extracted from PBMCs. Another study also made use of these data, one on T cells in Graves' hyperthyroidism and ophthalmopathy.

The material was peripheral blood mononuclear cells (PBMCs), obtained at new diagnosis, from a patient treated with antithyroid drugs. The origin of the receptors is a woman under 40 with Graves disease.

This clonotype occurred a few times. The junction differs from germline at one of its ends, possibly a read error. The chain employs TRBV5-1 and TRBJ2-3, with TRBD2 matching over 8 bases. The length of the CDR3 is 16 residues. Per the germline V gene, CDR1 is SGHRS and CDR2 is YFSETQ. CDR3 loop: CASSIGNGRAADTQYF. The CDR3 region has the DNA TGTGCCAGCAGTATTGGTAACGGGAGGGCCGCAGATACGCAGTATTTT.

CDR3 amino acids: CASSNRLGPGELFF. The CDR3 nucleotides are TGCGCCAGCAGCAACAGACTAGGTCCCGGGGAGCTGTTTTTT. The chain links TRBV5-1 to TRBJ2-2, with D tentatively TRBD2 (6 bases). This CDR3 has 14 residues. Between the trimmed V and J ends, which lost 4 bases and 6 bases, there was a span of 13 bases. Germline CDR1 is SGHRS and CDR2 is YFSETQ.

This clonotype was detected a few times. V is TRBV6-1 and J is TRBJ2-1, with 7 positions matching TRBD1. The CDR3 sequence is 18 residues long. V lost 1 base, J lost 0 bases, and 9 bases stayed unmatched. Germline loops: CDR1 MNHNS, CDR2 SASEGT. The CDR3 reads CASSEVRTGYFSYNEQFF. For the CDR3, the DNA is TGTGCCAGCAGTGAAGTTAGGACAGGCTATTTCTCCTACAATGAGCAGTTCTTC.

This clonotype was found a few times. This chain links TRBV7-9 with TRBJ2-3; no clear D gene. Germline CDR1 is SEHNR and CDR2 is FQNEAQ (reference sequence). The CDR3 length is 14 residues. Trimming took 2 bases from V and 5 from J, leaving 11 bases between them. CDR3: CASSLRKSKDTQYF. The CDR3 DNA sequence: TGTGCCAGCAGCTTACGAAAGTCAAAAGATACGCAGTATTTT. The full variable domain, rest sourced from reference TRBV7-9 and TRBJ2-3, is DTGVSQNPRHKITKRGQNVTFRCDPISEHNRLYWYRQTLGQGPEFLTYFQNEAQLEKSRLLSDRFSAERPKGSFSTLEIQRTEQGDSAMYLCASSLRKSKDTQYFGPGTRLTVL.

This clonotype was seen more than once but under ten times. This rearrangement joins TRBV10-3 to TRBJ1-1; TRBD1 matches 7 bases. V gave up 6 bases and J gave up 7 bases; unmatched junction bases: 8. Per the germline V gene, CDR1 is ENHRY and CDR2 is SYGVKD. The CDR3 length is 13 residues. The CDR3 loop reads CAISVQGEGEAFF. CDR3 bases: TGTGCCATCAGCGTTCAGGGGGAAGGTGAAGCTTTCTTT.

This clonotype appeared many times. The chain employs TRBV12-3 or TRBV12-4 and TRBJ2-5; 7 bases fit TRBD1. The CDR3 totals 16 residues. Germline trimming cut 6 bases from V and 1 base from J; bases unmatched to any gene: 11. CDR3: CASSLTKGTVQETQYF. The CDR3 DNA sequence: TGTGCCAGCAGCCTGACTAAAGGGACAGTCCAAGAGACCCAGTACTTC.

This clonotype was observed a single time. This may arise from a read error, as a much more abundant clone is one base away. J is TRBJ2-7 and V is TRBV7-8; D is unclear. This CDR3 has 15 residues. Germline loops: CDR1 SGHVS, CDR2 FQNEAQ. CDR3 DNA sequence: TGTGCCAGCAACTTAGACCCAACAGTCTACTACGAGCAGTACTTC. The encoded protein is CASNLDPTVYYEQYF.

This clonotype was observed at least ten times. The CDR3 protein is CASSPQGTGELFF. CDR3 bases: TGTGCCAGCAGCCCTCAGGGAACCGGGGAGCTGTTTTTT. This rearrangement joins TRBV11-2 to TRBJ2-2; tentatively, D is TRBD1 (5 bases). The ends were cut back, 5 bases at V and 5 bases at J, with 9 bases in the middle. The germline gives CDR1 SGHAT, CDR2 FQNNGV. The CDR3 is made up of 13 amino acids.

Points on this clonotype: A much larger clone lies one base from this, so it may be a read error. The chain is built from TRBV6-2 or TRBV6-3 and TRBJ2-7; 7 positions agree with TRBD1. The CDR3 contains 11 residues. Germline V CDR1 and CDR2: MNHEY, SVGEGT. Written as DNA, the CDR3 is TGTGCCAGCATCGGGACAGACGAGCAGCACTTC. Protein: CASIGTDEQHF.

In this sample, this clonotype turned up a few times. This sequence joins TRBV9 and TRBJ2-1; TRBD1 aligns across 7 bases. The CDR3 length is 15 residues. V was pared by 0 bases and J by 7 bases, with 7 bases of the junction left unmatched. Per the germline V gene, CDR1 is SGDLS and CDR2 is YYNGEE. The CDR3: CASSVVGTDKNEQFF. DNA for the CDR3: TGTGCCAGCAGCGTAGTGGGGACAGATAAGAATGAGCAGTTCTTC.

V usage is TRBV7-2 and J usage is TRBJ1-1, with 7 bases that match TRBD1. CDR1 and CDR2 from the germline V gene are SGHTA and FQGNSA. The CDR3 length is 13 residues. The V and J ends lost 8 bases and 5 bases, in that order; junction bases with no gene match: 8. This chain's CDR3 is CASGDRVATEAFF. The CDR3 DNA reads TGTGCCAGCGGAGACAGGGTGGCGACTGAAGCTTTCTTT. The whole variable domain, remainder taken from reference TRBV7-2 and TRBJ1-1, is GAGVSQSPSNKVTEKGKDVELRCDPISGHTALYWYRQSLGQGLEFLIYFQGNSAPDKSGLPSDRFSAERTGGSVSTLTIQRTQQEDSAVYLCASGDRVATEAFFGQGTRLTVV.

This clonotype was counted many times. The rearrangement uses TRBV2 and TRBJ2-1; 8 bases are shared with TRBD2. V trimming: 4 bases; J trimming: 6 bases; junction bases outside the gene matches: 11. Germline V CDR1 and CDR2: SNHLY, FYNNEI. CDR3 length: 16 amino acids. The CDR3 coding sequence is TGTGCCAGCAGTGGGGGGGGACTGGCGGGGGGCAATGAGCAGTTCTTC. It is translated as CASSGGGLAGGNEQFF.

The chain combines TRBV28 with TRBJ2-4; 7 nucleotides line up with TRBD2. There are 15 residues in the CDR3. Germline V CDR1 and CDR2: MDHEN, SYDVKM. V was clipped by 9 bases and J by 0 bases; unmatched bases: 8. Written as DNA, the CDR3 is TGTGCCAGTCAAGCGGGGCGAGTAGCCAAAAACATTCAGTACTTC. Its protein is CASQAGRVAKNIQYF.

This clonotype was counted ten times or more. The genes are TRBV12-3 or TRBV12-4 and TRBJ1-4; D is unresolved. V was pared by 7 bases and J by 2 bases, with 38 bases between. The CDR3 length is 23 residues. For the CDR3, the DNA is TGTGCCAGCACCTTTCGACACATTCCCGCTTCCCGGACCGCTTCTCCTACTAATGAAAAACTGTTTTTT. It is translated as CASTFRHIPASRTASPTNEKLFF.